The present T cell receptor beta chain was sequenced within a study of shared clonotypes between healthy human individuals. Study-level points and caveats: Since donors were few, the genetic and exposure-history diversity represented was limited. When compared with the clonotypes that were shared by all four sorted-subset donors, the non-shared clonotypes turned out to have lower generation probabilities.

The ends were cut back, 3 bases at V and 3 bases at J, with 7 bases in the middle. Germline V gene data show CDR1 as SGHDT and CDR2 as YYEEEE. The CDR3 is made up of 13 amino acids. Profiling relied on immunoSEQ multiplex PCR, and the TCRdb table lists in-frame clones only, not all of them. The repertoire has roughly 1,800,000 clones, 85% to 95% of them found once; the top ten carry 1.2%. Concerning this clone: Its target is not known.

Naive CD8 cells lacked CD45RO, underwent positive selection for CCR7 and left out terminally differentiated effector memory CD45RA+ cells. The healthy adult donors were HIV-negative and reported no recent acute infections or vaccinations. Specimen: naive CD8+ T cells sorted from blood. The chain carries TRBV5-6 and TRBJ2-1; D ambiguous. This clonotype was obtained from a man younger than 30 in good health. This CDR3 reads CASSSVDYNEQFF. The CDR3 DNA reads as TGTGCCAGCAGCTCCGTAGACTACAATGAGCAGTTCTTC.